This T cell receptor beta chain was obtained from a study of identifying expanded T cells in peripheral blood (dated by TCRdb to between 2018 and 2020). About the study as a whole: Technical replicates were generated by sequencing separate aliquots of the same genomic DNA pool, with four replicates compared pairwise.

Here is what the overall study found, with its caveats: Both the number of clones called differentially abundant and the false-positive rate were significantly reduced by the beta-binomial model across all healthy-donor time intervals. For all healthy donors, the variance in clone template counts between approximately 2-week samples rose significantly as total template count increased. The authors expected that biological variance in healthy repertoires might rise further over much longer intervals, such as months to years. The binomial model flagged 0.9 to 1.5 differentially abundant clones between technical replicates but 15 to 17 over two weeks and about 19 over approximately 4 weeks.

The immunoSEQ Assay, which relies on bias-controlled multiplex PCR amplification of genomic DNA, was used to profile TCRbeta CDR3 regions. The published analysis was carried out like this. The absolute abundance of each unique TCRbeta CDR3 region was quantified after sequences were collapsed and filtered. Differential abundance was tested with two models: a binomial (Fisher-equivalent) model and a beta-binomial model that adds time-dependent variance fitted from healthy donors. Clones with fewer than 5 combined templates were removed, and a clone was called differentially abundant if the clone's Benjamini-Hochberg FDR was below 0.01. In the beta-binomial model, variance was expressed as a function of the total template count across the two samples, in the form v = (b*log(k)+a)^2. Here the immuneACCESS table is served through TCRdb, limited to in-frame sequences with V and J called. Missing clones are a known gap in these copies; in checked studies unresolved V genes cover under half, and the rest lacks a known reason. The V and J calls and clone size are taken from that table; D and trimming were inferred from the DNA. The sample table contains about 78,000 clones; only one count was recorded for roughly four fifths of them. The ten largest clonotypes hold about 18% of the sample.

Regarding this clone: Its cognate antigen has yet to be identified. The input lacks base qualities; no much larger clone sits a single base away.

No immune events such as infections were documented for the healthy donors during the collection period. To calibrate time-dependent variance in a beta-binomial model of T-cell clone differential abundance, blood repertoires from healthy donors were used as a training cohort. The training cohort comprised about ten healthy donors, 3 female and 7 male. An age range of about 25 to 64 years, with an average of 43 years, was recorded for the donors. Obtained from a commercial supplier, whole blood was collected from each healthy donor at three time points set around two weeks apart. For immunosequencing, genomic DNA was extracted from whole blood that had not been sorted. Ends trimmed: V by 1 base, J by 4 bases; bases unmatched to a gene: 6. The CDR3 holds 15 amino acids from the cysteine to the phenylalanine. This entry keeps only the CDR3 DNA: 45 bases, framed from base 1. The germline V gene sets CDR1 to SGHTA and CDR2 to FQGNSA.

Rearrangement joined TRBV7-2 to TRBJ2-7; 8 nucleotides in the junction match TRBD2. Sequences were obtained from blood. This sequence was found in a person aged 18-69 years in good health. The bases read TGTGCCAGCAGCTTAGGCGGGAGGAATCCGTACGAGCAGTACTTC. Its product reads: CASSLGGRNPYEQYF.